The T cell receptor beta chain under discussion was sequenced for a study of shared clonotypes between healthy human individuals. About the study: Each donor's CD8 memory used one plate, CD8 naive two, each CD4 subset three. Study conclusions and caveats: Despite large depth, rarefaction showed incomplete sorted-subset sequencing. Naive subsets generally exceeded memory subsets in estimated richness.

CD45RO-negative CD8 cells positively selected for CCR7 made up the naive population, which excluded terminally differentiated effector memory CD45RA+ cells. Each replicate PCR on the sorted subsets used about 220 ng DNA (around 30,000 T cell genomes). Clones were read by immunoSEQ multiplex PCR, and TCRdb kept only the in-frame ones, dropping some. The sample has some 2,000,000 clones; about 95% are singletons. A remark on this clone: Its antigen remains unidentified.

Specimen: naive CD8+ T cells sorted from blood. The origin of this receptor is a man between 18 and 35 years old in good health.

CDR3 region: CASSPHRTGELFF. CDR3 coding DNA: TGTGCCAGCAGCCCCCACCGAACCGGGGAGCTGTTTTTT. The chain links TRBV9 to TRBJ2-2; D ambiguous. Germline CDR1 is SGDLS and CDR2 is YYNGEE. This CDR3 spans 13 amino acids. The V end was cut by 4 bases, the J end by 5 bases, with 9 bases between.